The source of this T cell receptor beta chain is a study of T cells after yellow fever vaccination. V gave up 4 bases and J gave up 4 bases; unmatched junction bases: 9. The CDR3 contains 14 residues. Germline V gene lookup returns CDR1 DFQATT and CDR2 SNEGSKA (reference sequence). This clonotype has a handful of counts. TCRdb re-called the 5' RACE reads with MiXCR, one entry per CDR3 protein. The sample includes some 600,000 distinct CDR3 sequences, 9% to 15% of them seen just once. The material was PBMCs, obtained on the day of the yellow fever booster vaccination. This TCR was sampled from a man aged 25 to 45 who received the YFV17D yellow fever vaccine. The rearrangement uses TRBV20-1 and TRBJ1-1, with 7 bases lining up with TRBD1. CDR3 protein: CSAITGTVITEAFF. As DNA, the CDR3 is TGCAGTGCTATCACCGGGACAGTCATCACTGAAGCTTTCTTT.